These 5 T cell receptor beta chains were all obtained from the same sample, sequenced in a study of CD8+CD57+ T cells in acquired aplastic anemia. Genomic DNA templated the TCR beta VDJ and CDR3 profiling. TCRdb processed the reads anew with MiXCR; each CDR3 protein has one entry. The sample has 65,000 or so distinct CDR3 sequences; around 50% are singletons. Sequenced input: sorted CD4+, CD8+, or CD8+CD57+ T cells (not recorded which) from PBMCs. These receptors originate from a human donor in good health, serving as a control.

The chain has TRBV10-1 and TRBJ2-3; tentatively, D is TRBD1 (6 bases). V dropped 2 bases and J dropped 0 bases, with 12 bases sitting between them. The CDR3 sequence is 16 residues long. In germline, CDR1 is WNHNN, CDR2 SYGVQD (reference sequence). The CDR3 nucleotides are TGCGCCAGCAGTGAGACCAGGGGCCCTAGCACAGATACGCAGTATTTT. Translating gives CASSETRGPSTDTQYF.

On this clonotype itself: No conserved phenylalanine or tryptophan ends this CDR3, so it is likely a read error. The chain joins TRBV4-1 to TRBJ2-7, with TRBD1 identical over 9 bases. The CDR3 is 15 residues long. CDR1 is MGHRA, CDR2 YSYEKL, per germline. With V trimmed by 3 bases and J by 6 bases, 9 bases remained unmatched. The CDR3 region is CASSQGGTGLFEQYS. The CDR3 DNA follows: TGCGCCAGCAGCCAGGGCGGGACAGGGCTGTTCGAGCAGTACTCC.

This chain connects TRBV15 to TRBJ1-2; 7 nucleotides line up with TRBD1. Germline trimming cut 3 bases from V and 1 base from J; bases unmatched to any gene: 2. This CDR3 is built from 14 residues. Germline values: CDR1 LNHNV, CDR2 YYDKDF (reference sequence). The CDR3 reads CATSSRQGNYGYTF. The CDR3 DNA is TGTGCCACCAGCAGCCGACAGGGTAACTATGGCTACACCTTC.

The rearrangement links TRBV7-2 to TRBJ1-3; D remains unclear. Looked up from germline, CDR1 is SGHTA and CDR2 is FQGNSA. The CDR3 covers 15 residues. Trimming cost V 1 base and J 3 bases, with 10 bases left between them. In nucleotides, the CDR3 is TGTGCCAGCAGCTTAGGAGGCCTCGGTGGAAACACCATATATTTT. It is translated as CASSLGGLGGNTIYF.

This clonotype was seen a single time. CDR3 DNA sequence: TGTGCCAGCAGGACCGCTGGGGTCCGGATCGAGCAGTACTTC. Its translation is CASRTAGVRIEQYF. J is TRBJ2-5 and V is TRBV2; D is undetermined. The DNA end is more similar to TRBJ2-7, so the J call may be wrong. The CDR3 consists of 14 residues. Germline V gives CDR1 SNHLY, CDR2 FYNNEI.